This is a list of T cell receptor beta chains from one sample in a study of CD8 T cells in Susac syndrome. One entry per CDR3 protein results from TCRdb running MiXCR on the immunoSEQ multiplex PCR reads. The sample has approximately 120,000 distinct CDR3 sequences, around 94% seen once. Sequencing input: CD4+ T cells from PBMCs. These receptor sequences come from a human donor in good health. Each CDR3 is given without its conserved first and last residue.

j_gene | v_gene | CDR3aa
TRBJ2-3 | TRBV20-1 | SVSSGRASDTQY
TRBJ2-7 | TRBV5-1 | ASSLSAAPAYEQY
TRBJ2-7 | TRBV28 | ASSQILGGGQSGAYEQY
TRBJ2-5 | TRBV20-1 | SATRDRDYQETQY
TRBJ1-1 | TRBV7-9 | ASSLEGGSTEAF
TRBJ1-4 | TRBV12-3/TRBV12-4 | ASRQPLNEKLF
TRBJ1-1 | TRBV15 | ATSRVGTNTEAF
TRBJ1-1 | TRBV5-1 | ASSPLIGGDTEAF
TRBJ1-1 | TRBV12-3/TRBV12-4 | ASSVQGPPEAF
TRBJ2-1 | TRBV5-1 | ASSLFLLAGGDYNEQF
TRBJ2-7 | TRBV12-3/TRBV12-4 | ASGRGDFPYEQY
TRBJ1-1 | TRBV30 | AWSGQGTGTEAF
TRBJ1-1 | TRBV18 | ASSPRKHMNTEAF
TRBJ2-7 | TRBV7-2 | ASSLVGDSYEQY
TRBJ2-7 | TRBV28 | ASSSPAGPTPYEQY
TRBJ2-6 | TRBV29-1 | SVEASGSGANVLT
TRBJ2-1 | TRBV5-4 | ASTAGGTSVDNEQF
TRBJ1-2 | TRBV30 | AWRAGASGPYRGYT
TRBJ2-1 | TRBV20-1 | SARDSLAGYNEQF
TRBJ2-1 | TRBV7-9 | ASSLGTGGPDYNEQF
TRBJ2-1 | TRBV19 | ASRGPGSYNEQF
TRBJ2-3 | TRBV27 | ASSLPGLAGGSTDTQY
TRBJ2-1 | TRBV28 | ASSPERSNNEQF
TRBJ1-5 | TRBV19 | ASSSDRTSNQPQH
TRBJ2-1 | TRBV20-1 | SASRASGSYEQF
TRBJ2-1 | TRBV20-1 | SASGDSSYNEQF